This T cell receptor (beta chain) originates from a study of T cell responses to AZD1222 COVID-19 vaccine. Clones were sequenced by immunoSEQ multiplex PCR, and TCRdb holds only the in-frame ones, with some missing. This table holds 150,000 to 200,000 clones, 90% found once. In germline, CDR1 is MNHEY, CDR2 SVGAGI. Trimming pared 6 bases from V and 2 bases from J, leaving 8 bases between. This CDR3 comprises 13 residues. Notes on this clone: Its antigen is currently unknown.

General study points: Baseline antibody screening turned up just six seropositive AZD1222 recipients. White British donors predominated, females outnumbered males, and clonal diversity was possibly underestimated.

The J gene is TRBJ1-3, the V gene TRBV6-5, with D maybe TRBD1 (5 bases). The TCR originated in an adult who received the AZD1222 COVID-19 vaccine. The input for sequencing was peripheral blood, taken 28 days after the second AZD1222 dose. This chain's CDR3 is CASRGTAGNTIYF. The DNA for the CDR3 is TGTGCCAGCAGAGGGACGGCTGGAAACACCATATATTTT.